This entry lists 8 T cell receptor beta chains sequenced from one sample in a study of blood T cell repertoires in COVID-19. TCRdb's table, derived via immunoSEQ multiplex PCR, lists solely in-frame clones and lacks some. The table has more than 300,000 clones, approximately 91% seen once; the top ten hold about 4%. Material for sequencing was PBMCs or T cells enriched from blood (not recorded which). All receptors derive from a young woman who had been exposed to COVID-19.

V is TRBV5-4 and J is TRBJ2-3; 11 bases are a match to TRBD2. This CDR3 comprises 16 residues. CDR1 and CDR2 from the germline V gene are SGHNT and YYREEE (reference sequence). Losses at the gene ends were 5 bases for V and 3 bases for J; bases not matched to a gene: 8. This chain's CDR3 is CASSTKLAGGTDTQYF. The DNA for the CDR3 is TGTGCCAGCAGTACCAAATTAGCGGGGGGGACAGATACGCAGTATTTT.

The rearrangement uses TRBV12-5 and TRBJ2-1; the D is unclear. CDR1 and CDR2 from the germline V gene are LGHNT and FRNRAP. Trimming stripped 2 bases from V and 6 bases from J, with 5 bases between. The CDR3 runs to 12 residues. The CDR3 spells CASGLSSNEQFF. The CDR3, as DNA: TGTGCTAGTGGTTTGTCTTCCAATGAGCAGTTCTTC.

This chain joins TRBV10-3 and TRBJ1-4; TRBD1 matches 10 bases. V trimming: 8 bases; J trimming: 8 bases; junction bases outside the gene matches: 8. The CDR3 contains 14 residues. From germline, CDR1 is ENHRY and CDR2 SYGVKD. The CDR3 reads CAIGRDRGGEKLFF. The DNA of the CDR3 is TGTGCCATCGGCCGGGACAGGGGAGGGGAAAAACTGTTTTTT.

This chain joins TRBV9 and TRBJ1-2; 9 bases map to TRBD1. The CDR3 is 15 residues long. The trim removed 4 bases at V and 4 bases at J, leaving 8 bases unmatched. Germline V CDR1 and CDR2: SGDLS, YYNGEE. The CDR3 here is CASSPRDRETYGYTF. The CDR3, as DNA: TGTGCCAGCAGCCCCCGGGACAGGGAAACCTATGGCTACACCTTC.

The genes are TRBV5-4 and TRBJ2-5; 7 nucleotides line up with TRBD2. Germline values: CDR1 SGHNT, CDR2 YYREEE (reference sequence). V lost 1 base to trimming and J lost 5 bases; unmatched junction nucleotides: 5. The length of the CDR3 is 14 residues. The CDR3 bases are TGTGCCAGCAGCTTGATAATGGGAGGGGAGACCCAGTACTTC. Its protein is CASSLIMGGETQYF.

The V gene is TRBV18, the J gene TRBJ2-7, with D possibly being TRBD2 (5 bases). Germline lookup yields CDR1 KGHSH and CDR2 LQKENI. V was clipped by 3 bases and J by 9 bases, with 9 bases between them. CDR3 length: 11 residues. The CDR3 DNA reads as TGTGCCAGCTCACCGGACCGGGGGCAGTACTTC. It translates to CASSPDRGQYF.

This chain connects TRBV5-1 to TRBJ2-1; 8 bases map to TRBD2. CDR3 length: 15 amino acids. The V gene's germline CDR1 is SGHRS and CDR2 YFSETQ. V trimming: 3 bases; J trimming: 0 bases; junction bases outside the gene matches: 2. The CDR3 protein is CASSSRGGSYNEQFF. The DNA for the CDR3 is TGCGCCAGCAGCTCTCGGGGGGGCTCCTACAATGAGCAGTTCTTC.

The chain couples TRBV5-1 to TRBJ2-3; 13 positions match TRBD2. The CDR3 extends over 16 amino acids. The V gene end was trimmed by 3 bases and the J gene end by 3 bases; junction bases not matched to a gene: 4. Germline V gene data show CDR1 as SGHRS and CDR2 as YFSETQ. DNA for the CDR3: TGCGCCAGCAGCTGGGGACTAGCGGGGAGTACAGATACGCAGTATTTT. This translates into CASSWGLAGSTDTQYF.